The source of this T cell receptor (beta chain) is a study of blood T cell dynamics during melanoma immunotherapy. Study findings and constraints: The study could not tell melanoma-specific clones from general immune activation.

The CDR3 is 15 residues long. As to time point: week 3, after first cycle of checkpoint inhibitor. Apart from two fast progressors, RECIST 1.1 response was judged 12 weeks post-infusion. Prior systemic cancer therapy, immunosuppressant use and other active malignancies excluded patients. Each bulk PBMC sample had approximately 340 ng DNA loaded. TCRdb's copy holds only in-frame clones and misses some; the assay was immunoSEQ multiplex PCR. The table lists around 4,800 clones, 88% of them singletons. Note on this clone: Its antigen is unidentified.

This chain links TRBV7-5 with TRBJ2-7; the DNA was not used to check the table's D call, TRBD1. TRBV7-5 is noted as a pseudogene. The clonotype originates from a human donor with melanoma. This specimen was blood, taken from a patient treated with checkpoint blockade. The CDR3 region is CASSLEGGQGREQYF. CDR3 nucleotide sequence: TGTGCCAGCAGCTTAGAAGGGGGACAGGGAAGGGAGCAGTACTTC.